The source of this T cell receptor beta chain is a study of CD8+CD57+ T cells in acquired aplastic anemia. Researchers used genomic DNA as the template to profile TCR beta VDJ and CDR3. TCRdb re-analysed the reads in MiXCR, keeping a single row per CDR3 protein. The sample includes 300,000 or so distinct CDR3 sequences, around 60% of them seen just once. The V gene end was trimmed by 3 bases and the J gene end by 6 bases; junction bases not matched to a gene: 8. Germline loops: CDR1 DFQATT, CDR2 SNEGSKA (reference sequence). This CDR3 region has 14 residues. Sequencing was carried out using sorted CD4+, CD8+, or CD8+CD57+ T cells (not recorded which) from PBMCs. The TCR comes from a human donor with severe aplastic anemia or a healthy control (not recorded which). The rearrangement joins TRBV20-1 to TRBJ2-7, with TRBD2 identical over 10 bases. CDR3 in DNA: TGCAGTGCTAGTCTCCTAGCGGGAGTCGGCGAGCAGTACTTC. Its protein is CSASLLAGVGEQYF.